This T cell receptor beta chain derives from a study of blood T cell repertoires in COVID-19. The wider study: Nucleic acid was either cDNA or gDNA, and it came from T cells, B-cell-depleted T cells, or PBMCs.

The authors' processing: Using reference gene primer amplification, nucleated cell counts were estimated. TCRdb keeps only in-frame clones here, not all; method: immunoSEQ multiplex PCR. The DNA was the basis for D and trimming; V, J and clone size are from that table. This table has 150,000 to 200,000 clones, roughly 82% appearing once. This CDR3 is built from 14 residues. Germline assignment: CDR1 SGHRS and CDR2 YFSETQ. V was pared by 3 bases and J by 0 bases, with 8 bases between. The rearrangement links TRBV5-1 to TRBJ2-3, with unresolved D. This sequence originates from a woman between 55 and 75 years old with COVID-19, enrolled during active disease. Sequenced input: peripheral blood. In nucleotides, the CDR3 is TGCGCCAGCAGCTCCCAGTCTAGCACAGATACGCAGTATTTT. Translating it yields CASSSQSSTDTQYF.